This entry is about one T cell receptor (beta chain). Its antigen is not identified. Libraries were prepared by immunoSEQ multiplex PCR; TCRdb keeps only in-frame clonotypes and omits some of them. In the table there are about 320,000 clones, more than 85% of which are singletons. These data originate in a study of brain T cells in children with intractable seizures. Study results and caveats: Clones missing pre-surgery may reflect undersampling of that blood sample.

Time point of the sample: blood from clinic visit 5 months post-surgery; TSC patient then seizure free. Surgery cases with the highest brain T cell transcript signatures were chosen for sequencing. The germline CDR1 and CDR2 sequences are MRHNA and SNTAGT. The CDR3 spans 13 residues. V lost 4 bases to trimming and J lost 0 bases, with 4 bases between them. This specimen consisted of peripheral blood, obtained more than 4 months after surgery. The TCR sequence derives from a boy in the first two years of life with tuberous sclerosis and intractable seizures. The chain uses TRBV6-4 and TRBJ2-1; D not certain. Written as DNA, the CDR3 is TGTGCCAGCAGTGCGGGCTCCTACAATGAGCAGTTCTTC. Its protein product is CASSAGSYNEQFF.